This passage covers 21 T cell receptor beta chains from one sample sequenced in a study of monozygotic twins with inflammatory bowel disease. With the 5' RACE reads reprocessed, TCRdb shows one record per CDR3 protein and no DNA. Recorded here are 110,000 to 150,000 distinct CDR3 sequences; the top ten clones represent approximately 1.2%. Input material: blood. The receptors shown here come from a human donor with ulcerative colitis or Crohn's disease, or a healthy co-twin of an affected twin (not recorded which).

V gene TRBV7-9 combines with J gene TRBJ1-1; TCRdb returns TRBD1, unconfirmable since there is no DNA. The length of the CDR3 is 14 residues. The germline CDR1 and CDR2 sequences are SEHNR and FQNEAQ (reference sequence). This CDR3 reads CASSLEGQLTEAFF.

CDR3 sequence: CAWRRGNEQFF. The chain combines TRBV30 with TRBJ2-1. Looked up from germline, CDR1 is GTSNPN and CDR2 is SVGIG (reference sequence). This CDR3 has 11 residues.

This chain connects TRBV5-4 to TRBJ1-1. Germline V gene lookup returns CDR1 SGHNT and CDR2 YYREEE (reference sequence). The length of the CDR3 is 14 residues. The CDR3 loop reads CASSLETGRAEAFF.

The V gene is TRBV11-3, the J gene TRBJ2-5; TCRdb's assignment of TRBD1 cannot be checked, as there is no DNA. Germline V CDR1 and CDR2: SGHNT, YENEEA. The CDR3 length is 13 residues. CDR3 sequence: CASSSQWGETQYF.

The CDR3: CASSEAGTMSSEQYF. The V and J genes are TRBV9 and TRBJ2-7; without DNA, the TCRdb call of TRBD2 cannot be checked. The CDR3 extends over 15 amino acids. Germline V gives CDR1 SGDLS, CDR2 YYNGEE.

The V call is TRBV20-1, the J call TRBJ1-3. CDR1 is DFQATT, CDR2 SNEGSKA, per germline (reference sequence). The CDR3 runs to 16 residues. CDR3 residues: CSARDAAESSGNTIYF.

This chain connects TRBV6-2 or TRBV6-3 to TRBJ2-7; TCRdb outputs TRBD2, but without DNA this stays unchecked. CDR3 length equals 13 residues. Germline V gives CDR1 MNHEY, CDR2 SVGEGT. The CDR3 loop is CASGISGTYEQYF.

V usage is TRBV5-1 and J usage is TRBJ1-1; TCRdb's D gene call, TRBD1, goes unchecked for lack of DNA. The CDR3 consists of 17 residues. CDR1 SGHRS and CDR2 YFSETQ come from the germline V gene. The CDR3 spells CASNLGDTGGPNTEAFF.

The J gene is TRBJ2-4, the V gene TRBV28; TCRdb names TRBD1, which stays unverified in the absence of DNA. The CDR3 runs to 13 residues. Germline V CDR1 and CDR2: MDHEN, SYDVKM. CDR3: CASSPTGTNIQYF.

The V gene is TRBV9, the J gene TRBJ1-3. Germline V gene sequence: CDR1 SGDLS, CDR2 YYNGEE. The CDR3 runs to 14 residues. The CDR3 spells CASSVGGFGNTIYF.

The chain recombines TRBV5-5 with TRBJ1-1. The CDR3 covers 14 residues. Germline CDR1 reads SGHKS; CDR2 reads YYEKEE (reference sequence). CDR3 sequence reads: CASTLSGTSRGAFF.

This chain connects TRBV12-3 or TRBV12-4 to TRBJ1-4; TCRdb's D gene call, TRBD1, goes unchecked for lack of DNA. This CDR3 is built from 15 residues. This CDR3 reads CASRHMRGGDEKLFF.

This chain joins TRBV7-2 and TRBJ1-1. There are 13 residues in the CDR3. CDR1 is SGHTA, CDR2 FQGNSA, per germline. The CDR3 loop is CASSSEANTEAFF.

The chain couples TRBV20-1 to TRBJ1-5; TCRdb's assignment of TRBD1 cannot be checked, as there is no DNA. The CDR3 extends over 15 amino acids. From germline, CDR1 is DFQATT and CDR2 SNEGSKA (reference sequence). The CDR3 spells CSASLRDRFTQPQHF.

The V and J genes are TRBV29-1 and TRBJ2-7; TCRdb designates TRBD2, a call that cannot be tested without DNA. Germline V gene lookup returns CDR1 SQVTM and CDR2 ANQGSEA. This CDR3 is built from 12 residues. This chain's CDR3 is CSVQEGFYEQYF.

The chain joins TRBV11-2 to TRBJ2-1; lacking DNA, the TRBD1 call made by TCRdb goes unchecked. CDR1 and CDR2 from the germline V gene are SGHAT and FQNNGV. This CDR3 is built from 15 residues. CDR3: CASSLRDRVNNEQFF.

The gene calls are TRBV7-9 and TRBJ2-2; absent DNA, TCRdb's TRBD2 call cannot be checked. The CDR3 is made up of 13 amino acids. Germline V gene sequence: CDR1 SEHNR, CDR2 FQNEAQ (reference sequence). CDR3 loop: CASRPREGGELFF.

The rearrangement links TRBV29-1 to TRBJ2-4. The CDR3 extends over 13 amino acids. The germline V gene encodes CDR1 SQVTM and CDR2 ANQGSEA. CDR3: CSVEKGAKNIQYF.

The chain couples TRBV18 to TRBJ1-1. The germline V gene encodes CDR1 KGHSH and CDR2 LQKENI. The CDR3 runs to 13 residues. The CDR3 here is CASSLEAYTEAFF.

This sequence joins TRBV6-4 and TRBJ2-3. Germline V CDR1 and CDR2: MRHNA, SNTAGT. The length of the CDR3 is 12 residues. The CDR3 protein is CASRGVTDTQYF.

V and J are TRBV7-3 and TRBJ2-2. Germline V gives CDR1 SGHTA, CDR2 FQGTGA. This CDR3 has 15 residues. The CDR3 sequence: CASSLNPFTPGELFF.